Listed below are T cell receptor beta chains from one sample, sequenced in a study of blood T cell repertoires in COVID-19. Profiling relied on immunoSEQ multiplex PCR, and the TCRdb table lists in-frame clones only, not all of them. The sample carries roughly 76,000 clones, around three quarters recorded once. Sequencing input: peripheral blood. The receptors originated from a human donor in a cohort sampled during active COVID-19. The CDR3 runs from the conserved cysteine through the conserved F or W. The order of the fields is V gene, clone size, D gene, J gene, CDR3 DNA, CDR3 protein. A D gene is named only where the DNA matches it firmly. Clone sizes are given selectively: once, few, many, or a class where the clone is expanded.

V: TRBV28; size: .; D: TRBD2; J: TRBJ2-4; DNA: TGTGCCAGCAGTACGACTAGCGGGAGGGTATACACGGCCAAAAACATTCAGTACTTC; CDR3: CASSTTSGRVYTAKNIQYF
V: TRBV12-3/TRBV12-4; size: .; D: .; J: TRBJ1-1; DNA: TGTGCCAGCAGTTTGGGGCAGGGGACTGAAGCTTTCTTT; CDR3: CASSLGQGTEAFF
V: TRBV3-1/TRBV3-2; size: .; D: .; J: TRBJ2-5; DNA: TGTGCCAGCAGCCTTAGAGAGACCCAGTACTTC; CDR3: CASSLRETQYF
V: TRBV10-1; size: .; D: .; J: TRBJ2-1; DNA: TGCGCCAGCAGTGACGGCGGGCTAGCTCAGTTCTTC; CDR3: CASSDGGLAQFF
V: TRBV7-8; size: few; D: TRBD1; J: TRBJ2-7; DNA: TGTGCCAGCAGCGTAACCGGGACAGGGAACGAGCAGTACTTC; CDR3: CASSVTGTGNEQYF
V: TRBV7-2; size: .; D: TRBD2; J: TRBJ2-7; DNA: TGTGCCAGCAGCTTCCGGGGACTAGCGGAGGTGGGGCAGTACTTC; CDR3: CASSFRGLAEVGQYF
V: TRBV9; size: .; D: .; J: TRBJ1-3; DNA: TGTGCCAGCAGCCCAGGGGTACCCCGTGGAAACACCATATATTTT; CDR3: CASSPGVPRGNTIYF
V: TRBV27; size: few; D: .; J: TRBJ1-4; DNA: TGTGCCAGCAGTTTTCAGGGTATGAATGAAAAACTGTTTTTT; CDR3: CASSFQGMNEKLFF
V: TRBV4-1; size: .; D: .; J: TRBJ2-1; DNA: TGCGCCAGCAGCCAAGATTACCAGCGGATTGAGCAGTTCTTC; CDR3: CASSQDYQRIEQFF
V: TRBV28; size: few; D: TRBD1; J: TRBJ1-4; DNA: TGTGCCAGCAGGGAGACAGGGCTCTGGGAAAAACTGTTTTTT; CDR3: CASRETGLWEKLFF
V: TRBV29-1; size: .; D: .; J: TRBJ2-3; DNA: TGCAGCGTTGAAAAAATCCGTGGGGGCGGGAGAACAGATACGCAGTATTTT; CDR3: CSVEKIRGGGRTDTQYF
V: TRBV19; size: .; D: .; J: TRBJ1-2; DNA: TGTGCCAGTATAAACACAGGACATGGCTACACCTTC; CDR3: CASINTGHGYTF
V: TRBV19; size: .; D: .; J: TRBJ1-3; DNA: TGTGCCAGCGCAAACCAGGGTAATGGAAACACCATATATTTT; CDR3: CASANQGNGNTIYF
V: TRBV29-1; size: .; D: TRBD2; J: TRBJ2-6; DNA: TGCAGCGTATCGGGCCGGGACTACCTTTCTGGGTCCTCTGGGGCCAACGTCCTGACTTTC; CDR3: CSVSGRDYLSGSSGANVLTF
V: TRBV24-1; size: .; D: TRBD2; J: TRBJ2-3; DNA: TGTGCCACCAGTGATTTGACGGGAGGGGATACGCAGTATTTT; CDR3: CATSDLTGGDTQYF
V: TRBV19; size: .; D: .; J: TRBJ1-1; DNA: TGTGCCAGTAGTCCGGTCCAGTGGGGCGACACTGAAGCTTTCTTT; CDR3: CASSPVQWGDTEAFF
V: TRBV7-9; size: once; D: .; J: TRBJ1-3; DNA: TGTGCCAGCAGCTTATGGGCAGTCTCTGGAAACACCATATATTTT; CDR3: CASSLWAVSGNTIYF
V: TRBV24-1; size: .; D: .; J: TRBJ2-1; DNA: TGTGCCACCAGTGATCCCCTTGGCGGTAGCTCCTACAATGAGCAGTTCTTC; CDR3: CATSDPLGGSSYNEQFF
V: TRBV6-5; size: many; D: .; J: TRBJ1-5; DNA: TGCGCTGCGGGGTTGATTCATCAGCCCCAGCATTTT; CDR3: CAAGLIHQPQHF
V: TRBV28; size: .; D: TRBD1; J: TRBJ2-7; DNA: TGTGCCAGCAGCCCCCCCGGGGACAGGGGCCACGAGCAGTACTTC; CDR3: CASSPPGDRGHEQYF
V: TRBV6-5; size: .; D: .; J: TRBJ1-4; DNA: TGTGCCAGCAGTTACGGGCAGGTTAATGAAAAACTGTTTTTT; CDR3: CASSYGQVNEKLFF
V: TRBV7-6; size: .; D: TRBD2; J: TRBJ2-3; DNA: TGTGCCAGCAGCTCCAGCGGGAGGGACAGCACAGATACGCAGTATTTT; CDR3: CASSSSGRDSTDTQYF
V: TRBV4-2; size: once; D: .; J: TRBJ2-1; DNA: TGTGCCAGCAGCCACACAGCGGACAATGAGCAGTTCTTC; CDR3: CASSHTADNEQFF
V: TRBV5-1; size: .; D: .; J: TRBJ2-7; DNA: TGCGCCAGCAGCTTGAGATCTACCCCGACAGTTTACTCCTACGAGCAGTACTTC; CDR3: CASSLRSTPTVYSYEQYF
V: TRBV16; size: .; D: .; J: TRBJ2-7; DNA: TGTGCCAGCAGCCACTCAGGGTTATGGGAGCAGTACTTC; CDR3: CASSHSGLWEQYF
V: TRBV11-2; size: once; D: TRBD1; J: TRBJ1-6; DNA: TGTGCCAGCAGCCGGGGACAGGGAAATAATTCACCCCTCCACTTT; CDR3: CASSRGQGNNSPLHF
V: TRBV18; size: .; D: TRBD1; J: TRBJ2-1; DNA: TGTGCCAGCTCACCTGGGGACAGGGGGCAGGGTGAGCAGTTCTTC; CDR3: CASSPGDRGQGEQFF
V: TRBV5-5; size: .; D: .; J: TRBJ2-7; DNA: TGTGCCAGCAGCTTGGTAGCGCTGGGGATAGAGGGGCAGTACTTC; CDR3: CASSLVALGIEGQYF
V: TRBV28; size: .; D: .; J: TRBJ2-7; DNA: TGTGCCAGCAGTTTATTTGGGAGCTACGAGCAGTACTTC; CDR3: CASSLFGSYEQYF
V: TRBV19; size: .; D: TRBD2; J: TRBJ2-1; DNA: TGTGCCAGTAGCCTGGCCAATGCGGGAGTAGGGAATGAGCAGTTCTTC; CDR3: CASSLANAGVGNEQFF
V: TRBV5-6; size: .; D: .; J: TRBJ1-3; DNA: TGTGCCAGCAGCTTGGATCCAGGCAACTCTGGAAACACCATATATTTT; CDR3: CASSLDPGNSGNTIYF
V: TRBV4-1; size: .; D: TRBD1; J: TRBJ1-5; DNA: TGCGCCAGCAGCCAAGATAGTTCGGACAGGGGCCGGCTTAGGCCCCAGCATTTT; CDR3: CASSQDSSDRGRLRPQHF
V: TRBV19; size: .; D: .; J: TRBJ2-7; DNA: TGTGCCAGTAGTTCTACAGGAGACACTGGCGAGCAGTACTTC; CDR3: CASSSTGDTGEQYF
V: TRBV12-5; size: .; D: TRBD1; J: TRBJ1-3; DNA: TGTGCTAGTGGTTTGGAGACAGGGCTTTTCGGAAACACCATATATTTT; CDR3: CASGLETGLFGNTIYF
V: TRBV19; size: .; D: .; J: TRBJ2-3; DNA: TGTGCCAGTAGGCCAGCGGGTAGCACAGATACGCAGTATTTT; CDR3: CASRPAGSTDTQYF
V: TRBV4-1; size: few; D: TRBD1; J: TRBJ2-7; DNA: TGCGCCAGCAGCCAGGATCTTACAGGGGATAAGACCTACGAGCAGTACTTC; CDR3: CASSQDLTGDKTYEQYF
V: TRBV11-2; size: .; D: .; J: TRBJ1-1; DNA: TGTGCCAGCAGCTTGTTTATGAACACTGAAGCTTTCTTT; CDR3: CASSLFMNTEAFF
V: TRBV13; size: once; D: TRBD2; J: TRBJ2-2; DNA: TGTGCCAGCAGCTTTAGCGGGAGGCGGGACACCGGGGAGCTGTTTTTT; CDR3: CASSFSGRRDTGELFF
V: TRBV5-4; size: .; D: TRBD2; J: TRBJ2-7; DNA: TGTGCCAGCAGCCAGAGCGGGAGGGCCTCCTACGAGCAGTACTTC; CDR3: CASSQSGRASYEQYF
V: TRBV5-4; size: few; D: .; J: TRBJ1-5; DNA: TGTGCCAGCAGCTTTCGTCCGGGAGGCAATCAGCCCCAGCATTTT; CDR3: CASSFRPGGNQPQHF
V: TRBV10-2; size: .; D: .; J: TRBJ1-2; DNA: TGCGCCAGCAGTGAGGCCAGGGCGGCTGGTAACTATGGCTACACCTTC; CDR3: CASSEARAAGNYGYTF
V: TRBV11-2; size: few; D: TRBD1; J: TRBJ1-1; DNA: TGTGCCAGCAGCCCGGGGACAGGGAACACTGAAGCTTTCTTT; CDR3: CASSPGTGNTEAFF
V: TRBV11-2; size: .; D: .; J: TRBJ1-2; DNA: TGTGCCAGCAGCTTAGTACAGGGCTGGAACTATGGCTACACCTTC; CDR3: CASSLVQGWNYGYTF
V: TRBV27; size: .; D: TRBD1; J: TRBJ2-1; DNA: TGTGCCAGCAGTTCCCGGGACAGGGGTTACAATGAGCAGTTCTTC; CDR3: CASSSRDRGYNEQFF
V: TRBV3-1/TRBV3-2; size: .; D: .; J: TRBJ1-2; DNA: TGTGCACGGGAGGTTTATGGCTACACCTTC; CDR3: CAREVYGYTF
V: TRBV29-1; size: few; D: .; J: TRBJ1-1; DNA: TGCAGCGTTGATTTGGCAGGGATGAACACTGAAGCTTTCTTT; CDR3: CSVDLAGMNTEAFF
V: TRBV7-2; size: .; D: TRBD2; J: TRBJ2-7; DNA: TGTGCCAGCAACTCCCTAGCGGGAGGTTGGGAGCAGTACTTC; CDR3: CASNSLAGGWEQYF
V: TRBV24-1; size: .; D: .; J: TRBJ2-6; DNA: TGTGCCACCAGTGATTTCGGGAGCTCTGGGGCCAACGTCCTGACTTTC; CDR3: CATSDFGSSGANVLTF